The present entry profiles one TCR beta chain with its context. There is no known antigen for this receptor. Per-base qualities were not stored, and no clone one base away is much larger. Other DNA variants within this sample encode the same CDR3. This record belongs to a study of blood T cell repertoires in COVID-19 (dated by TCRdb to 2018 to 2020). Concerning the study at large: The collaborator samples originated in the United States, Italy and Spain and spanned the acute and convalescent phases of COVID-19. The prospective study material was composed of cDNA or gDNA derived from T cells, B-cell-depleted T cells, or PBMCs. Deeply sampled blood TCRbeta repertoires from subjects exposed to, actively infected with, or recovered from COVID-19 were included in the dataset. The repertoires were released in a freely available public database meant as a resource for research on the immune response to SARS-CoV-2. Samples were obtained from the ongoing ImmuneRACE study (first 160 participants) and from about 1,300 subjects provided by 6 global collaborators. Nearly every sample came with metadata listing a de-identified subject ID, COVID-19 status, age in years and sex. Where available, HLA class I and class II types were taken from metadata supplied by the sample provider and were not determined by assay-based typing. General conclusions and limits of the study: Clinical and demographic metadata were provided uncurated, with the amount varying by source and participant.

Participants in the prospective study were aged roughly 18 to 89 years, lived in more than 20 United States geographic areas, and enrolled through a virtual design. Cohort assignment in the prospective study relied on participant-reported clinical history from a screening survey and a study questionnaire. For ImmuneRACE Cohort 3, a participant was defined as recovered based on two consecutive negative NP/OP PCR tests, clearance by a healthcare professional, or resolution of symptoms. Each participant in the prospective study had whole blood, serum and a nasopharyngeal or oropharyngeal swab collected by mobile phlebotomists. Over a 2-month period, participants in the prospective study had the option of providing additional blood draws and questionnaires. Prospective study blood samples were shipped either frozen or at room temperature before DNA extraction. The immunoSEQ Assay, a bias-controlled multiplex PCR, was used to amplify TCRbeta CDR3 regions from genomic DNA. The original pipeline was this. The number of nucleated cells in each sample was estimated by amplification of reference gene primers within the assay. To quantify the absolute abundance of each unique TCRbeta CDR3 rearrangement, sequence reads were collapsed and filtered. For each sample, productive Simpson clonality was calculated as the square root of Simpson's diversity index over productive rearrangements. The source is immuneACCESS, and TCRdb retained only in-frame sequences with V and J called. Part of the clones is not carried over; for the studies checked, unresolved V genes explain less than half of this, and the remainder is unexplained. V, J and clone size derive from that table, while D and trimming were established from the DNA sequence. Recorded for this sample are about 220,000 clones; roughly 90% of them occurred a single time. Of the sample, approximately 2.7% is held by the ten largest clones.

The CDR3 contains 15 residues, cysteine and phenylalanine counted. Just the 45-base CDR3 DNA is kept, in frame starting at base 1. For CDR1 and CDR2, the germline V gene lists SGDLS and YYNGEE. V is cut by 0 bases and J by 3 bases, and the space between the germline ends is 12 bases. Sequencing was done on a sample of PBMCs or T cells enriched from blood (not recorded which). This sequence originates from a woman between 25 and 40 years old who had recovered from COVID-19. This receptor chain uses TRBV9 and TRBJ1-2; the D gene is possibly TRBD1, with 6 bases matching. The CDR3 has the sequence CASSVEGRGDYGYTF. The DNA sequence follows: TGTGCCAGCAGCGTAGAGGGCAGGGGAGACTATGGCTACACCTTC.